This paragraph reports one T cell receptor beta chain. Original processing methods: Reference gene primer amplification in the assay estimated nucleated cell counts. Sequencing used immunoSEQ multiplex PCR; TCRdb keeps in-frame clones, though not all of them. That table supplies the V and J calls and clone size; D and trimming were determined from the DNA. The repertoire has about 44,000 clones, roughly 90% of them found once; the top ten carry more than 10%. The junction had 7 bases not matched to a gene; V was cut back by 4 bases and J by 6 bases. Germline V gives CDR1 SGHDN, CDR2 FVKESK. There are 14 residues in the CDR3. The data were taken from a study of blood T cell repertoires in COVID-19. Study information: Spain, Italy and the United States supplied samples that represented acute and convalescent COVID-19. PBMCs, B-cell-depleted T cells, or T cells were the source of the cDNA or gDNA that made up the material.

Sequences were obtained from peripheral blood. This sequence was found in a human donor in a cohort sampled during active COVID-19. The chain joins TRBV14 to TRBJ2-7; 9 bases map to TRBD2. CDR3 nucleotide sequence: TGTGCCAGCAGCCCCGGGACTAGCATTTCCGAGCAGTACTTC. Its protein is CASSPGTSISEQYF.